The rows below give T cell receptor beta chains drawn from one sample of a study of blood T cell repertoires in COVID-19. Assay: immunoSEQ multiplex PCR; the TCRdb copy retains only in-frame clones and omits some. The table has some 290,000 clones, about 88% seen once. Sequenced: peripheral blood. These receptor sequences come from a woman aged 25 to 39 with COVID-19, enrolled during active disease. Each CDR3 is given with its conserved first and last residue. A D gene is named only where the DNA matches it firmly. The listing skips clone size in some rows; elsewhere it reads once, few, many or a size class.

DNA: TGTGCCAGCAGCTCCCGGGGGACTTCTAAAGGGGCAGATACGCAGTATTTT
CDR3: CASSSRGTSKGADTQYF
D: .
size: .
V: TRBV11-3
J: TRBJ2-3
length: 17

DNA: TGCGCCAGCAGCTTGGGTGTAGGGGGAAGCCGCAATGAGCAGTTCTTC
CDR3: CASSLGVGGSRNEQFF
D: .
size: once
V: TRBV5-1
J: TRBJ2-1
length: 16

DNA: TGCGCCAGCAGCTCGGCGGCAGTTGGTGTGGAGACCCAGTACTTC
CDR3: CASSSAAVGVETQYF
D: .
size: .
V: TRBV5-1
J: TRBJ2-5
length: 15

DNA: TGTGCCAGCAGTTACCCCGGGACAGGAAAAGTTGGCTCCTACAATGAGCAGTTCTTC
CDR3: CASSYPGTGKVGSYNEQFF
D: TRBD1
size: .
V: TRBV6-2/TRBV6-3
J: TRBJ2-1
length: 19

DNA: TGCGCCAGCACCCCGGGAGTTACCTCCTACGAGCAGTACTTC
CDR3: CASTPGVTSYEQYF
D: .
size: .
V: TRBV5-1
J: TRBJ2-7
length: 14

DNA: TGTGCCAGCAGTGCTGACAGGGGTGCGGGCGAGCAGTACTTC
CDR3: CASSADRGAGEQYF
D: TRBD1
size: .
V: TRBV28
J: TRBJ2-7
length: 14

DNA: TGTGCCAGCAGCTTGACTCTTCCTGCGAGCTACACCTTC
CDR3: CASSLTLPASYTF
D: .
size: once
V: TRBV5-4
J: TRBJ1-2
length: 13

DNA: TGTGCCAGCAGCTTAAGGGCTAGCGGGCACACCGGGGAGCTGTTTTTT
CDR3: CASSLRASGHTGELFF
D: TRBD2
size: .
V: TRBV7-3
J: TRBJ2-2
length: 16

DNA: TGCGCCAGCAGCCTAATACTAGACCCTCCCGAGCAGTACTTC
CDR3: CASSLILDPPEQYF
D: .
size: .
V: TRBV5-1
J: TRBJ2-7
length: 14

DNA: TGCAGTGCTAGTACTAGCGGGGTCTACAATGAGCAGTTCTTC
CDR3: CSASTSGVYNEQFF
D: TRBD2
size: once
V: TRBV20-1
J: TRBJ2-1
length: 14

DNA: TGCGCCAGCAGCCAAGAGGGCTGGCCACAAGAGACCCAGTACTTC
CDR3: CASSQEGWPQETQYF
D: .
size: .
V: TRBV4-3
J: TRBJ2-5
length: 15

DNA: TGTGCCAGCATACTCCTGACAGGGATGAACACTGAAGCTTTCTTT
CDR3: CASILLTGMNTEAFF
D: TRBD1
size: once
V: TRBV6-5
J: TRBJ1-1
length: 15

DNA: TGTGCCAGCATCTCCGAACGGGACAGCGGGAGGGCCTTCGAGCAGTACTTC
CDR3: CASISERDSGRAFEQYF
D: .
size: .
V: TRBV21-1
J: TRBJ2-7
length: 17

DNA: TGTGCCAGCTCACCACGGCAACCACAGGCACATGGGAACACTGAAGCTTTCTTT
CDR3: CASSPRQPQAHGNTEAFF
D: .
size: .
V: TRBV18
J: TRBJ1-1
length: 18

DNA: TGTGCCATCAGTGAGCCCACTAGCGGGAGAAGGGCGGGCTCCTACGAGCAGTACTTC
CDR3: CAISEPTSGRRAGSYEQYF
D: TRBD2
size: .
V: TRBV10-3
J: TRBJ2-7
length: 19

DNA: TGCGCCAGCAGCTTGGCCGGGGCAGGGAGGTACGAGCAGTACTTC
CDR3: CASSLAGAGRYEQYF
D: .
size: .
V: TRBV5-1
J: TRBJ2-7
length: 15

DNA: TGTGCCATCAGTGAAGAGGGCACCTCTGGAAACACCATATATTTT
CDR3: CAISEEGTSGNTIYF
D: .
size: .
V: TRBV10-3
J: TRBJ1-3
length: 15

DNA: TGTGCCAGCAGCACGTCGACAGCGAGCTCCTACAATGAGCAGTTCTTC
CDR3: CASSTSTASSYNEQFF
D: .
size: .
V: TRBV7-8
J: TRBJ2-1
length: 16

DNA: TGTGCCAGCAGTTTTATTAGGGGGCGCAGAGGTAGCGGGGTCTCCTACGAGCAGTACTTC
CDR3: CASSFIRGRRGSGVSYEQYF
D: .
size: .
V: TRBV28
J: TRBJ2-7
length: 20

DNA: TGTGCCAGTACCTCGGAAGAGACCCAGTACTTC
CDR3: CASTSEETQYF
D: .
size: .
V: TRBV19
J: TRBJ2-5
length: 11

DNA: TGTGCCAGCAGCTCCGTAGGGGGGGCATACGAGCAGTACTTC
CDR3: CASSSVGGAYEQYF
D: .
size: .
V: TRBV11-2
J: TRBJ2-7
length: 14

DNA: TGTGCCAGCAAGACTAGCGGGACTTCCTACGAGCAGTACTTC
CDR3: CASKTSGTSYEQYF
D: TRBD2
size: few
V: TRBV2
J: TRBJ2-7
length: 14

DNA: TGTGCCAGTGGACTGACGTACGAGCAGTACTTC
CDR3: CASGLTYEQYF
D: .
size: .
V: TRBV25-1
J: TRBJ2-7
length: 11

DNA: TGTGCCAGCAGCCAAGGGCCAGCAGGGTCGGCAGATACGCAGTATTTT
CDR3: CASSQGPAGSADTQYF
D: .
size: .
V: TRBV3-1/TRBV3-2
J: TRBJ2-3
length: 16